A single sample gave rise to the 28 T cell receptor beta chains below, sequenced in a study of CD8 T cells in ankylosing spondylitis. Overall study findings and caveats: For ankylosing spondylitis blood, a TCR beta motif of about 8 highly homologous variants appeared characteristic.

The antigens for these receptors are not known. TCRdb processed the 5' RACE reads anew with MiXCR; each CDR3 protein has one entry. The sample consists of roughly 700,000 distinct CDR3 sequences, around 19% of them appearing once. What was sequenced was blood, either unsorted or a sorted T cell fraction (not recorded which). The receptors derive from a male donor with ankylosing spondylitis.

This chain joins TRBV30 and TRBJ2-7; a possible D gene is TRBD1 (6 bases). This CDR3 spans 11 amino acids. The germline V gene has CDR1 GTSNPN and CDR2 SVGIG (reference sequence). V lost 5 bases, J lost 4 bases, and 9 bases lay in between. The CDR3 DNA reads TGTGCCTGGGGGGACATTTACGAGCAGTACTTC. This encodes CAWGDIYEQYF.

This chain links TRBV5-1 with TRBJ2-7, with D uncertain. Trimming left V 0 bases short and J 3 bases short, with 10 bases between. The V gene's germline CDR1 is SGHRS and CDR2 YFSETQ. The CDR3 covers 14 residues. The CDR3 coding sequence is TGCGCCAGCAGCTTGGTAGCCACCAACTACGAGCAGTACTTC. Its protein product is CASSLVATNYEQYF.

This clonotype was seen more than once but under ten times. The chain uses TRBV4-1 and TRBJ2-7; TRBD1 might be the D (5 bases). V was clipped by 2 bases and J by 2 bases, with 10 bases between them. Germline values: CDR1 MGHRA, CDR2 YSYEKL. The length of the CDR3 is 14 residues. In DNA form, the CDR3 reads TGCGCCAGCAGCCAACAGACAGCCACCTACGAGCAGTACTTC. Encoded protein: CASSQQTATYEQYF.

The table lists this clonotype with many counts. V usage is TRBV24-1 and J usage is TRBJ2-1, with D maybe TRBD1 (6 bases). This CDR3 region has 14 residues. V gave up 4 bases and J gave up 5 bases, with 11 bases separating them. CDR1 and CDR2 from the germline V gene are KGHDR and SFDVKD. CDR3 coding DNA: TGTGCCACCAGTGAGACAGGACGTGACAATGAGCAGTTCTTC. This encodes CATSETGRDNEQFF.

The J gene is TRBJ2-1, the V gene TRBV7-6, with no clear D. CDR3 length equals 13 residues. Germline V gene lookup returns CDR1 SGHVS and CDR2 FNYEAQ. Between the trimmed V and J ends, which lost 4 bases and 6 bases, there was a span of 10 bases. The CDR3 sequence is CASSSGPSNEQFF. For the CDR3, the DNA is TGTGCCAGCAGCTCCGGGCCTTCCAATGAGCAGTTCTTC.

This clonotype was seen ten or more times. The CDR3 DNA sequence: TGCAGCGTTGAGGGTCTAGCTGAGGAGACCCAGTACTTC. As protein: CSVEGLAEETQYF. V gene TRBV29-1 combines with J gene TRBJ2-5, with D perhaps matching TRBD2 (5 bases). V was pared by 3 bases and J by 5 bases, with 13 bases between. From germline, CDR1 is SQVTM and CDR2 ANQGSEA. The length of the CDR3 is 13 residues.

This clonotype was found a few times. This chain uses TRBV12-3 or TRBV12-4 with TRBJ1-5, with 9 bases aligning to TRBD1. V trimming: 6 bases; J trimming: 3 bases; junction bases outside the gene matches: 6. CDR3 length: 15 residues. CDR3 protein: CASSSGQGINQPQHF. Here the CDR3 DNA reads TGTGCCAGCAGCTCGGGACAGGGAATCAATCAGCCCCAGCATTTT.

This clonotype was seen a few times. V gene TRBV29-1 combines with J gene TRBJ2-5, with D perhaps given as TRBD1 or TRBD2 (6 bases each). Germline CDR1 reads SQVTM; CDR2 reads ANQGSEA. This CDR3 comprises 21 residues. Deletions cut 5 bases from V and 3 bases from J, with 37 bases between. The DNA for the CDR3 is TGCAGCGTTATTAGGGCCGGGTTCGGGGGCCGCGACCTGGGAACCGAAGAGACCCAGTACTTC. It specifies CSVIRAGFGGRDLGTEETQYF.

The CDR3 is CASSQAPGPNYGYTF. The CDR3 DNA follows: TGCGCCAGCAGCCAAGCCCCGGGGCCAAACTATGGCTACACCTTC. The chain carries TRBV4-1 and TRBJ1-2; D possibly corresponds to TRBD1 (5 bases). The V gene's germline CDR1 is MGHRA and CDR2 YSYEKL. With 1 base removed from V and 2 bases from J, the gap between germline ends came to 11 bases. The CDR3 has 15 amino acids.

V is TRBV20-1 and J is TRBJ1-2, with 7 bases that match TRBD1. CDR3 length: 14 amino acids. Trimming at V came to 2 bases and at J to 8 bases, leaving 11 bases not matched to a gene. CDR1 is DFQATT, CDR2 SNEGSKA, per germline (reference sequence). CDR3 protein: CSARSNRGSGGYTF. The CDR3 DNA follows: TGCAGTGCTAGATCCAACAGGGGTTCGGGCGGCTACACCTTC.

This clonotype was counted a few times. The chain uses TRBV24-1 and TRBJ2-7; weak D call: TRBD2 (5 bases). This CDR3 region has 13 residues. Germline lookup yields CDR1 KGHDR and CDR2 SFDVKD. V dropped 8 bases and J dropped 5 bases, with 15 bases sitting between them. The CDR3, as DNA: TGTGCCACCATTCTTCCGGGGTACCACGAGCAGTACTTC. This encodes CATILPGYHEQYF.

The rearrangement links TRBV10-3 to TRBJ2-2; D possibly corresponds to TRBD1 (6 bases). CDR3 length equals 14 residues. Germline CDR1 reads ENHRY; CDR2 reads SYGVKD. V lost 4 bases and J 6 bases, leaving 12 bases between the germline ends. DNA of the CDR3: TGTGCCATCAGTGGACAGGAGACCGCCGGGGAGCTGTTTTTT. This encodes CAISGQETAGELFF.

The chain recombines TRBV6-2 or TRBV6-3 with TRBJ1-1, with D hard to call. Deletions cut 0 bases from V and 7 bases from J, with 6 bases between. The CDR3 extends over 12 amino acids. From germline, CDR1 is MNHEY and CDR2 SVGEGT. The CDR3 sequence: CASSYSYSEAFF. The CDR3 DNA is TGTGCCAGCAGTTACTCGTACAGTGAAGCTTTCTTT.

The chain links TRBV4-1 to TRBJ1-4, with 7 positions matching TRBD1. With 4 bases clipped from V and 8 bases from J, the junction kept 10 bases outside the gene matches. The germline V gene encodes CDR1 MGHRA and CDR2 YSYEKL. This CDR3 comprises 15 residues. The CDR3: CASSPTGAAGEKLFF. As DNA, the CDR3 is TGCGCCAGCAGCCCTACAGGGGCAGCGGGAGAAAAACTGTTTTTT.

This clonotype showed up just a few times. This rearrangement joins TRBV10-3 to TRBJ1-1; D gene uncertain. Per germline, CDR1 ENHRY and CDR2 SYGVKD. Between the trimmed V and J ends, which lost 6 bases and 1 base, there was a span of 15 bases. The CDR3 is 15 amino acids. The CDR3 DNA is TGTGCCATCAGAGCAGCAGGACGGGGGAACACTGAAGCTTTCTTT. It yields the protein CAIRAAGRGNTEAFF.

The chain's CDR3 is CASSLGDRANTEAFF. The CDR3 DNA sequence: TGTGCCAGCAGCCTCGGGGACAGGGCGAACACTGAAGCTTTCTTT. This sequence joins TRBV5-8 and TRBJ1-1; 9 bases align to TRBD1. Germline CDR1 and CDR2: SGHTS and YDEGEE. This CDR3 is built from 15 residues. V shed 4 bases and J 1 base; nucleotides not matched to a gene: 5.

V gene TRBV9 combines with J gene TRBJ2-7, with 7 positions matching TRBD2. The CDR3 has 13 amino acids. From germline, CDR1 is SGDLS and CDR2 YYNGEE. Germline trimming cut 7 bases from V and 3 bases from J; bases unmatched to any gene: 7. The CDR3 DNA reads TGTGCCAGCGGGGCGGGAGAACTCTACGAGCAGTACTTC. The encoded protein is CASGAGELYEQYF.

V usage is TRBV2 and J usage is TRBJ1-1; unclear D gene. Germline V gene data show CDR1 as SNHLY and CDR2 as FYNNEI. V was cut by 6 bases and J by 5 bases, with 10 bases left in between. The CDR3 consists of 12 residues. The CDR3 region is CASRVSGTEAFF. The CDR3 region has the DNA TGTGCCAGCAGGGTGTCGGGGACTGAAGCTTTCTTT.

J is TRBJ2-3 and V is TRBV4-2; maybe TRBD2 (7 bases). CDR1 is LGHNA, CDR2 YNFKEQ, per germline. This CDR3 contains 15 residues. Trimming removed 5 bases at V and 0 bases at J, with 12 bases between. CDR3 sequence: CASSRGTTSTDTQYF. The CDR3 DNA is TGTGCCAGCAGCAGGGGGACTACTAGCACAGATACGCAGTATTTT.

The rearrangement links TRBV7-2 to TRBJ2-3; D could derive from TRBD1 or TRBD2 (5 bases each). The CDR3 totals 14 residues. The germline V gene encodes CDR1 SGHTA and CDR2 FQGNSA. V dropped 5 bases and J dropped 4 bases, with 13 bases sitting between them. The CDR3 bases are TGTGCCAGCAGCCCCCGGGACGGCCCAGATACGCAGTATTTT. As protein: CASSPRDGPDTQYF.

Only a few counts were recorded for this clonotype. The chain couples TRBV5-1 to TRBJ1-6; D call uncertain. CDR3 size: 17 residues. V was pared by 0 bases and J by 0 bases, with 10 bases between. Per germline, CDR1 SGHRS and CDR2 YFSETQ. CDR3 protein: CASSLGSTNSYNSPLHF. Written as DNA, the CDR3 is TGCGCCAGCAGCTTGGGATCAACGAACTCCTATAATTCACCCCTCCACTTT.

This clonotype appeared a few times. The chain carries TRBV5-1 and TRBJ2-2; D tentatively reads TRBD1 or TRBD2 (5 bases each). Trimming removed 5 bases from V and 1 base from J, with 18 bases in between. Germline CDR1 reads SGHRS; CDR2 reads YFSETQ. The CDR3 loop spans 17 amino acids. The CDR3 sequence: CASSTGPTKGNTGELFF. The DNA for the CDR3 is TGCGCCAGCAGTACGGGACCTACAAAGGGGAACACCGGGGAGCTGTTTTTT.

CDR3 DNA: TGTGCCAGCAGCCAACGGGGAACGACTGAAGCTTTCTTT. It yields the protein CASSQRGTTEAFF. V is TRBV3-1 and J is TRBJ1-1; D unclear. Trimming removed 2 bases at V and 5 bases at J, with 9 bases between. CDR3 length equals 13 residues. Germline-derived CDR1 and CDR2 are LGHDT and YNNKEL (reference sequence).

The chain recombines TRBV7-3 with TRBJ2-1; 10 bases agree with TRBD2. The CDR3 runs 18 residues. The J segment lost 7 bases and the V segment lost 1 base, leaving 13 bases of the junction unmatched. Germline CDR1 reads SGHTA; CDR2 reads FQGTGA. The CDR3 sequence is CASSLNSPLAGAGNEQFF. As DNA, the CDR3 is TGTGCCAGCAGCTTAAATTCCCCTCTAGCGGGAGCGGGGAATGAGCAGTTCTTC.

This clonotype was observed a handful of times. V usage is TRBV28 and J usage is TRBJ2-6, with TRBD1 identical over 8 bases. This CDR3 spans 16 amino acids. Germline loops: CDR1 MDHEN, CDR2 SYDVKM. V shed 1 base, J shed 3 bases, and the junction held 2 bases outside the gene matches. The CDR3: CASSLYRGFGANVLTF. The CDR3 nucleotides read TGTGCCAGCAGTTTATACAGGGGGTTTGGGGCCAACGTCCTGACTTTC. Based on the CDR3 plus reference TRBV28 and TRBJ2-6, the full variable domain is DVKVTQSSRYLVKRTGEKVFLECVQDMDHENMFWYRQDPGLGLRLIYFSYDVKMKEKGDIPEGYSVSREKKERFSLILESASTNQTSMYLCASSLYRGFGANVLTFGAGSRLTVL.

V usage is TRBV20-1 and J usage is TRBJ2-7; weak D call: TRBD1 (6 bases). The CDR3 loop spans 13 amino acids. The germline V gene encodes CDR1 DFQATT and CDR2 SNEGSKA (reference sequence). Trimming removed 1 base from V and 1 base from J, with 8 bases in between. In nucleotides, the CDR3 is TGCAGTGCTAGAGTCAGGGGTTCCTACGAGCAGTACTTC. Amino acid sequence: CSARVRGSYEQYF.

The chain recombines TRBV6-6 with TRBJ1-1; no clear D gene. Germline CDR1 MNHNY, CDR2 SVGAGI (reference sequence). V was clipped by 6 bases and J by 3 bases, with 11 bases between them. The CDR3 consists of 13 residues. This CDR3 reads CASRGGWDTEAFF. The CDR3 DNA reads TGTGCCAGCAGAGGAGGTTGGGACACTGAAGCTTTCTTT.

The chain joins TRBV19 to TRBJ1-5, with D possibly being TRBD1 (5 bases). CDR3 size: 15 residues. V was trimmed by 4 bases and J by 1 base, leaving 11 bases between them. Germline CDR1 reads LNHDA; CDR2 reads SQIVND (reference sequence). The CDR3 sequence is CASSTSGLSNQPQHF. The CDR3 nucleotides are TGTGCCAGTAGTACCTCAGGGTTGAGCAATCAGCCCCAGCATTTT.